This is a list of T cell receptor beta chains from one sample in a study of HIV-infected children after antiretroviral therapy interruption. TCRdb processed the 3' RACE reads anew with MiXCR; each CDR3 protein has one entry. The sample has fewer than 50,000 distinct CDR3 sequences, around 4.1% seen once; the top ten hold 0.7%. This specimen was CD45RA+ CD4+ T cells from PBMCs, pooled from several time points, taken from a donor given antiretroviral therapy, either interrupted or continuous. The origin of the receptors is a pool of human donors with HIV. Both conserved end residues are part of each CDR3. Each record gives: clone size, V gene, D gene, J gene, CDR3 protein, CDR3 DNA. The D gene is left open where the match is weak. Rows may omit the clone size; those that give it use once, few, many or a size class.

size: many; V: TRBV11-1; D: NA; J: TRBJ2-7; CDR3: CASSSNGVPGEQYF; DNA: TGTGCCAGCAGCTCTAACGGGGTGCCGGGCGAGCAGTACTTC
size: many; V: TRBV12-3/TRBV12-4; D: TRBD1; J: TRBJ1-2; CDR3: CASTPDRGRVGYTF; DNA: TGTGCCAGCACCCCAGACAGGGGGCGGGTTGGCTACACCTTC
size: many; V: TRBV2; D: NA; J: TRBJ1-2; CDR3: CASIPTDPPSGYTF; DNA: TGTGCCAGCATCCCGACAGATCCACCCTCCGGCTACACCTTC
size: many; V: TRBV25-1; D: NA; J: TRBJ2-6; CDR3: CASRTSAAGANVLTF; DNA: TGTGCCAGCAGAACCTCGGCCGCTGGGGCCAACGTCCTGACTTTC
size: many; V: TRBV6-5; D: NA; J: TRBJ1-2; CDR3: CASRPLPGAPNYGYTF; DNA: TGTGCCAGCAGACCTCTCCCGGGGGCCCCTAACTATGGCTACACCTTC
size: many; V: TRBV20-1; D: NA; J: TRBJ2-6; CDR3: CSALSGTGANVLTF; DNA: TGCAGTGCCCTCAGCGGAACTGGGGCCAACGTCCTGACTTTC
size: medium-sized; V: TRBV20-1; D: NA; J: TRBJ2-3; CDR3: CSARDRGRTDTQYF; DNA: TGCAGTGCTAGAGACAGGGGCAGGACAGATACGCAGTATTTT
size: many; V: TRBV12-5; D: NA; J: TRBJ1-5; CDR3: CASGLQPGQPQHF; DNA: TGTGCTAGTGGCCTCCAACCGGGGCAGCCCCAGCATTTT
size: many; V: TRBV6-1; D: NA; J: TRBJ1-3; CDR3: CASSEASGRSSGNTIYF; DNA: TGTGCCAGCAGTGAGGCTTCAGGCCGGTCAAGCGGAAACACCATATATTTT
size: many; V: TRBV7-9; D: NA; J: TRBJ2-7; CDR3: CASSSMGKQYF; DNA: TGTGCCAGCAGCTCCATGGGGAAGCAGTACTTC
size: many; V: TRBV5-6; D: TRBD1; J: TRBJ2-1; CDR3: CASSFPSVSGQGPNEQFF; DNA: TGTGCCAGCAGCTTCCCCTCCGTGAGCGGACAGGGTCCCAATGAGCAGTTCTTC
size: NA; V: TRBV11-2; D: NA; J: TRBJ2-5; CDR3: CASSLDLWDQETQYF; DNA: TGTGCCAGCAGCTTAGATCTATGGGACCAAGAGACCCAGTACTTC
size: many; V: TRBV11-3; D: NA; J: TRBJ2-2; CDR3: CASSPVGWQNTGELFF; DNA: TGTGCCAGCAGCCCAGTAGGGTGGCAGAACACCGGGGAGCTGTTTTTT
size: few; V: TRBV27; D: TRBD2; J: TRBJ2-3; CDR3: CASSLSSGLALSTQYF; DNA: TGTGCCAGCAGTTTATCCTCGGGACTAGCATTAAGTACGCAGTATTTT
size: many; V: TRBV6-1; D: NA; J: TRBJ2-3; CDR3: CASSEYQDTDTQYF; DNA: TGTGCCAGCAGTGAATATCAGGACACAGATACGCAGTATTTT
size: NA; V: TRBV11-3; D: NA; J: TRBJ2-6; CDR3: CASSPHPGVTRGANVLTF; DNA: TGTGCCAGCAGCCCACACCCAGGGGTAACGCGTGGGGCCAACGTCCTGACTTTC
size: many; V: TRBV6-5; D: NA; J: TRBJ2-3; CDR3: CASSYIDTSHTQYF; DNA: TGTGCCAGCAGTTATATAGACACTTCTCATACGCAGTATTTT
size: many; V: TRBV29-1; D: NA; J: TRBJ1-1; CDR3: CSVVSHAGERAFF; DNA: TGCAGCGTTGTATCCCACGCCGGGGAAAGAGCTTTCTTT
size: NA; V: TRBV20-1; D: NA; J: TRBJ1-2; CDR3: CSALQGLYGYTF; DNA: TGCAGTGCCTTACAGGGCCTCTATGGCTACACCTTC
size: NA; V: TRBV2; D: NA; J: TRBJ1-1; CDR3: CASSDRQGNKNTEAFF; DNA: TGTGCCAGCAGTGACAGGCAGGGGAATAAGAACACTGAAGCTTTCTTT
size: many; V: TRBV7-2; D: TRBD2; J: TRBJ2-7; CDR3: CASSDTSGPYEQYF; DNA: TGTGCCAGCAGCGATACTAGCGGCCCCTACGAGCAGTACTTC
size: many; V: TRBV20-1; D: NA; J: TRBJ2-3; CDR3: CSARRDTQYF; DNA: TGCAGTGCTAGGAGGGATACGCAGTATTTT
size: many; V: TRBV29-1; D: NA; J: TRBJ2-1; CDR3: CSVLGRGSNEQFF; DNA: TGCAGCGTTTTGGGCAGGGGTTCGAATGAGCAGTTCTTC
size: few; V: TRBV30; D: TRBD2; J: TRBJ2-3; CDR3: CASGTSGVSTDTQYF; DNA: TGTGCCTCCGGGACTAGCGGGGTCAGCACAGATACGCAGTATTTT
size: NA; V: TRBV2; D: TRBD2; J: TRBJ2-3; CDR3: CASRPTSGGPGDTQYF; DNA: TGTGCCAGCAGACCGACTAGCGGGGGACCTGGTGATACGCAGTATTTT
size: many; V: TRBV29-1; D: TRBD1; J: TRBJ2-3; CDR3: CSVVTGKGDTQYF; DNA: TGCAGCGTCGTGACAGGGAAGGGAGATACGCAGTATTTT
size: many; V: TRBV14; D: TRBD1; J: TRBJ1-2; CDR3: CASSQLRTGFHGYTF; DNA: TGTGCCAGCAGCCAACTCCGGACAGGGTTCCATGGCTACACCTTC
size: many; V: TRBV12-3/TRBV12-4; D: TRBD1; J: TRBJ1-1; CDR3: CASSLAQGAGTEAFF; DNA: TGTGCCAGCAGTTTAGCGCAGGGGGCGGGAACTGAAGCTTTCTTT
size: many; V: TRBV28; D: NA; J: TRBJ2-7; CDR3: CASTTGAAVREQYF; DNA: TGTGCCAGCACGACCGGGGCCGCTGTCCGGGAGCAGTACTTC
size: medium-sized; V: TRBV12-5; D: TRBD1; J: TRBJ1-2; CDR3: CASGPPTGAVDGYTF; DNA: TGTGCTAGTGGCCCCCCAACAGGGGCAGTCGATGGCTACACCTTC
size: many; V: TRBV6-2/TRBV6-3; D: NA; J: TRBJ2-7; CDR3: CASSYGGEQYF; DNA: TGTGCCAGCAGTTACGGGGGGGAGCAGTACTTC
size: many; V: TRBV19; D: TRBD1; J: TRBJ1-2; CDR3: CASSILPGQGANYGYTF; DNA: TGTGCCAGTAGTATCCTTCCGGGACAGGGAGCTAACTATGGCTACACCTTC
size: many; V: TRBV29-1; D: NA; J: TRBJ1-2; CDR3: CSVEGQGWGYTF; DNA: TGCAGCGTTGAAGGGCAGGGTTGGGGGTACACCTTC
size: medium-sized; V: TRBV7-9; D: NA; J: TRBJ1-2; CDR3: CASSLHQGSYGYTF; DNA: TGTGCCAGCAGCCTACATCAGGGGTCCTATGGCTACACCTTC
size: many; V: TRBV3-1; D: NA; J: TRBJ1-2; CDR3: CASSGRQASQYGYTF; DNA: TGTGCCAGCAGCGGCCGACAGGCGTCACAATATGGCTACACCTTC
size: NA; V: TRBV20-1; D: NA; J: TRBJ2-3; CDR3: CSGGRGETDTQYF; DNA: TGCAGTGGGGGCAGGGGGGAAACAGATACGCAGTATTTT
size: NA; V: TRBV5-4; D: NA; J: TRBJ1-1; CDR3: CASSLVKNTEAFF; DNA: TGTGCCAGCAGCTTGGTAAAGAACACTGAAGCTTTCTTT
size: many; V: TRBV6-2/TRBV6-3; D: NA; J: TRBJ1-5; CDR3: CASRTQGGQPQHF; DNA: TGTGCCAGCAGGACGCAGGGTGGCCAGCCCCAGCATTTT
size: many; V: TRBV2; D: NA; J: TRBJ2-7; CDR3: CASSEFDYEQYF; DNA: TGTGCCAGCAGTGAATTCGATTACGAGCAGTACTTC
size: few; V: TRBV20-1; D: NA; J: TRBJ2-3; CDR3: CSANPGVSRETDTQYF; DNA: TGCAGTGCTAACCCGGGAGTCAGCCGAGAAACAGATACGCAGTATTTT
size: many; V: TRBV28; D: NA; J: TRBJ1-1; CDR3: CASSLSGGVNTEAFF; DNA: TGTGCCAGCAGTTTATCGGGGGGGGTAAACACTGAAGCTTTCTTT
size: many; V: TRBV3-1; D: NA; J: TRBJ1-2; CDR3: CASSQASNGYTF; DNA: TGTGCCAGCAGCCAAGCCTCAAATGGCTACACCTTC
size: NA; V: TRBV14; D: NA; J: TRBJ2-7; CDR3: CASSRGPVEGQYF; DNA: TGTGCCAGCAGCCGGGGACCCGTGGAAGGGCAGTACTTC